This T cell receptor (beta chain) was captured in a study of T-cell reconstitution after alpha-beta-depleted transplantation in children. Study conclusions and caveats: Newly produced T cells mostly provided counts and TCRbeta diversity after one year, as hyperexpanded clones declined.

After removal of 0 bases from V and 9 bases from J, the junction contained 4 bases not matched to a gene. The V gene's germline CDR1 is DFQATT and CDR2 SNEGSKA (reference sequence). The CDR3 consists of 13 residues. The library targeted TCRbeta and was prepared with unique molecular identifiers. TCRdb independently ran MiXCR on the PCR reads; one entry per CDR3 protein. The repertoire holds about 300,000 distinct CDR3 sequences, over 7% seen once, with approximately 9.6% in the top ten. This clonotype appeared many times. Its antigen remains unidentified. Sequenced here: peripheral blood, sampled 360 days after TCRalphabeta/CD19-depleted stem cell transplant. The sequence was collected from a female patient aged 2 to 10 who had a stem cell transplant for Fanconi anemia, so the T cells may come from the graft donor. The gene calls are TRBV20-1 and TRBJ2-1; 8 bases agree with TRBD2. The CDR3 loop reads CSARDGAGGEQFF. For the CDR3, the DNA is TGCAGTGCTAGAGATGGGGCGGGGGGTGAGCAGTTCTTC.